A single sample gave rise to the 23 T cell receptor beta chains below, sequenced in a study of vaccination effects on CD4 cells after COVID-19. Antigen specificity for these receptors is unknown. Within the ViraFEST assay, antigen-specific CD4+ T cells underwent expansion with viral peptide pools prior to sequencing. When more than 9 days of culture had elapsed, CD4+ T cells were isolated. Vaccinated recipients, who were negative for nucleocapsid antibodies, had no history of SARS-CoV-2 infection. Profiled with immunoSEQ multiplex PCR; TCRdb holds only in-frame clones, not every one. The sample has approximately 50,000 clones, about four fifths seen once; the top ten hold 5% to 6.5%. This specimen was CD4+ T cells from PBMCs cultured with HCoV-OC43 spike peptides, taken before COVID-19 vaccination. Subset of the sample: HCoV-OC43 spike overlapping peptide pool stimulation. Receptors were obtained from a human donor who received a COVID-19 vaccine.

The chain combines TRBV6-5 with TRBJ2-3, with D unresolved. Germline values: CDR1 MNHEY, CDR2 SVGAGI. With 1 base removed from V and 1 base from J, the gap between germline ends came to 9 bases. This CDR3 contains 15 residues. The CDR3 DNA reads TGTGCCAGCAGTTACTTAGATCCAGGCACAGATACGCAGTATTTT. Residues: CASSYLDPGTDTQYF.

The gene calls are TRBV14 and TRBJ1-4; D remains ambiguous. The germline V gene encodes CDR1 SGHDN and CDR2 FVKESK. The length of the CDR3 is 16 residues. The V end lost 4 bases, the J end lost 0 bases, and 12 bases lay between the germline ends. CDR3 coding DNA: TGTGCCAGCAGCCCCATTCCCGGGTCAACTAATGAAAAACTGTTTTTT. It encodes CASSPIPGSTNEKLFF.

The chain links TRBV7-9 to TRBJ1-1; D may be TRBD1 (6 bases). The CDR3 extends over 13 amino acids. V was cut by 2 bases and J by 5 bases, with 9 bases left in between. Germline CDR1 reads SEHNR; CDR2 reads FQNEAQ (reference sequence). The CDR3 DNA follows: TGTGCCAGCAGCTTACTACAGGGTACTGAAGCTTTCTTT. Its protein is CASSLLQGTEAFF.

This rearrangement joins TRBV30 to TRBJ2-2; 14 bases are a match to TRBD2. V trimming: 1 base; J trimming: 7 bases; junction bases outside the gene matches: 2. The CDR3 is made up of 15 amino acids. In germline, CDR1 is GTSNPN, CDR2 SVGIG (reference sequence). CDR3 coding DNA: TGTGCCTGGAGTGCCGGACTAGCGGGGGGCGGGGAGCTGTTTTTT. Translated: CAWSAGLAGGGELFF.

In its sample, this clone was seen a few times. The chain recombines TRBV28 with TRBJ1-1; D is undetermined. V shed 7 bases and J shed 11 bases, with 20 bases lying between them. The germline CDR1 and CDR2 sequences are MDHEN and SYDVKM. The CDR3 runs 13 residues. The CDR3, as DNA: TGTGCCAGCATTCCCGCCTCTGCCACCTGGGCTTTCTTT. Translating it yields CASIPASATWAFF.

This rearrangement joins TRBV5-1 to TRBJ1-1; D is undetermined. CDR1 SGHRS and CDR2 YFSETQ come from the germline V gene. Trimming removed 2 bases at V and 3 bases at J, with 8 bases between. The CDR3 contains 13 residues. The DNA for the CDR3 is TGCGCCAGCAGCTTTGTTTGGGACACTGAAGCTTTCTTT. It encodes CASSFVWDTEAFF. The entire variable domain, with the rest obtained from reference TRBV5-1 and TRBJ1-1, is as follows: KAGVTQTPRYLIKTRGQQVTLSCSPISGHRSVSWYQQTPGQGLQFLFEYFSETQRNKGNFPGRFSGRQFSNSRSEMNVSTLELGDSALYLCASSFVWDTEAFFGQGTRLTVV.

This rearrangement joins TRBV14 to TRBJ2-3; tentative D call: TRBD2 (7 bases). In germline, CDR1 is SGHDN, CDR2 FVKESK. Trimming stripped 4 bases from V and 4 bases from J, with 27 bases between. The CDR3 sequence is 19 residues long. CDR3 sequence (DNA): TGTGCCAGCAGCCCGACCTTCCTAACACGGGGGGCACGACCAGATACGCAGTATTTT. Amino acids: CASSPTFLTRGARPDTQYF.

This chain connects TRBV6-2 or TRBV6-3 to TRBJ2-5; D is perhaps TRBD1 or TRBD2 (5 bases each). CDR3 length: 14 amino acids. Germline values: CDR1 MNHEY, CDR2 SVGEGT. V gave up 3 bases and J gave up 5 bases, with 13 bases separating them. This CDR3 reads CASSYLGVKETQYF. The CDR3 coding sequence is TGTGCCAGCAGTTATTTGGGGGTGAAGGAGACCCAGTACTTC.

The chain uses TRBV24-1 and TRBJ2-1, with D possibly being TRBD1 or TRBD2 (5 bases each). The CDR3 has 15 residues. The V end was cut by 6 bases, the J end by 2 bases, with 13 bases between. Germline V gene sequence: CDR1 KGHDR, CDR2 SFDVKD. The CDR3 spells CATSRGQGAYNEQFF. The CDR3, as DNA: TGTGCCACCAGTCGAGGGCAGGGAGCCTACAATGAGCAGTTCTTC.

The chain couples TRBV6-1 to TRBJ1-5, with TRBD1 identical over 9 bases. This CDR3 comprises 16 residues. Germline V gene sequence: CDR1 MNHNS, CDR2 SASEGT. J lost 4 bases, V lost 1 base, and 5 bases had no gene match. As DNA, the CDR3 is TGTGCCAGCAGTGAAGGGACAGGGGCCAGAAATCAGCCCCAGCATTTT. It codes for CASSEGTGARNQPQHF.

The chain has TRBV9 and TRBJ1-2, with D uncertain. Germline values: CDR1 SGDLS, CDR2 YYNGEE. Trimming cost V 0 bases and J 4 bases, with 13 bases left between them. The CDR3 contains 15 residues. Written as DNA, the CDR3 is TGTGCCAGCAGCGTAGACTGGGGTAGTGTCTATGGCTACACCTTC. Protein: CASSVDWGSVYGYTF.

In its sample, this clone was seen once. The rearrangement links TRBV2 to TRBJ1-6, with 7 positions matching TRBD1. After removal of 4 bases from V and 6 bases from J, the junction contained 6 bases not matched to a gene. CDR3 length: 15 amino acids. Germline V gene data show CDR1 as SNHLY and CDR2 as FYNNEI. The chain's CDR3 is CASSGQGQINSPLHF. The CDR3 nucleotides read TGTGCCAGCAGTGGGCAGGGACAGATTAATTCACCCCTCCACTTT. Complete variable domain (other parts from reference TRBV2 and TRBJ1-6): EPEVTQTPSHQVTQMGQEVILRCVPISNHLYFYWYRQILGQKVEFLVSFYNNEISEKSEIFDDQFSVERPDGSNFTLKIRSTKLEDSAMYFCASSGQGQINSPLHFGNGTRLTVT.

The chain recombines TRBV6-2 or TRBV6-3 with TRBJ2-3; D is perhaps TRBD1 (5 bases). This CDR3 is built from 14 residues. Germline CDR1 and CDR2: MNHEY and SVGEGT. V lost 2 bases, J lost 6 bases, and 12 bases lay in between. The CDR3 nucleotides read TGTGCCAGCAGTTACACAGGTCTTAGGGATACGCAGTATTTT. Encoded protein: CASSYTGLRDTQYF.

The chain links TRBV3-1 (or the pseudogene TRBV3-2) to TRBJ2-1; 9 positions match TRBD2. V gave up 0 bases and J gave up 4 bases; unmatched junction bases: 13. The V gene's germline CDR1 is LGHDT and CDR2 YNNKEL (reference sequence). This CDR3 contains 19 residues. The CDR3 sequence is CASSQDRAGGGLYYNEQFF. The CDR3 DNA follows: TGTGCCAGCAGCCAAGATAGAGCGGGGGGCGGACTGTATTACAATGAGCAGTTCTTC.

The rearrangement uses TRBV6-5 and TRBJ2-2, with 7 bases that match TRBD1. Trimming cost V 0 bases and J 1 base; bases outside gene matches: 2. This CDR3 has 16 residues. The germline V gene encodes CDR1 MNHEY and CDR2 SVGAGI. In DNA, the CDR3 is TGTGCCAGCAGTTACTCGAACAGGGGGAACACCGGGGAGCTGTTTTTT. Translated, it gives CASSYSNRGNTGELFF.

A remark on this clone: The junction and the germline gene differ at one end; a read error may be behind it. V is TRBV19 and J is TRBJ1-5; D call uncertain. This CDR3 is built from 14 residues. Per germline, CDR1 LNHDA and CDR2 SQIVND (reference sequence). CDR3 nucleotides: TGTGCCAGCAGTAGGGCGGGCTCCAATCAGCCCCAGCATTTT. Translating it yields CASSRAGSNQPQHF.

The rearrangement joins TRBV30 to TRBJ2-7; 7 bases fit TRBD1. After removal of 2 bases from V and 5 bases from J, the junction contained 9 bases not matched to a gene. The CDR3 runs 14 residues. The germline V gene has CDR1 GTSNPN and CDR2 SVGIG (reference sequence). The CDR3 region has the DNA TGTGCCTGGAGTAGGAACAGGGGAGTAAACGAGCAGTACGTC. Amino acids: CAWSRNRGVNEQYV.

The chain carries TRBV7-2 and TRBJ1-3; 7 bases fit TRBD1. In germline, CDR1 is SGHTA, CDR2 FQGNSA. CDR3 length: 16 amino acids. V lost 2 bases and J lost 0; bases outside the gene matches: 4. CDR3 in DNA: TGTGCCAGCAGCTTATTCGCAGGGGGCTCTGGAAACACCATATATTTT. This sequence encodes CASSLFAGGSGNTIYF.

The CDR3 sequence: CASSFRLAGGLNTDTQYF. In DNA form, the CDR3 reads TGTGCCAGCAGTTTCAGGCTAGCGGGGGGGCTAAATACAGATACGCAGTATTTT. The chain links TRBV27 to TRBJ2-3, with 12 bases matching TRBD2. This CDR3 comprises 18 residues. J lost 3 bases, V lost 3 bases, and 10 bases had no gene match. The germline V gene has CDR1 MNHEY and CDR2 SMNVEV (reference sequence).

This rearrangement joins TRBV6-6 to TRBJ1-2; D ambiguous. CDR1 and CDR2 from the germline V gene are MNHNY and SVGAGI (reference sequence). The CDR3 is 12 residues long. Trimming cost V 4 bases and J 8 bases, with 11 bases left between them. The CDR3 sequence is CASSSGSRGYTF. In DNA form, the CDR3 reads TGTGCCAGCAGTTCCGGGAGTAGGGGCTACACCTTC.

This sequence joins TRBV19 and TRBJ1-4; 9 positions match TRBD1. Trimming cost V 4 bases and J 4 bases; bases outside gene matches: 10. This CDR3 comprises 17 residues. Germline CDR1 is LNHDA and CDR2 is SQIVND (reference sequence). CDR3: CASSTPGQGAHNEKLFF. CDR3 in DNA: TGTGCCAGTAGTACCCCGGGACAGGGTGCACATAATGAAAAACTGTTTTTT.

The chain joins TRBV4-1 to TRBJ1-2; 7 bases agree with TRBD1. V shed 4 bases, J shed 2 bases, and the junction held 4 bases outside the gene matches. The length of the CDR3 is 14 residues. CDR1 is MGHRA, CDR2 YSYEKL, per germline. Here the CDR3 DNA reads TGCGCCAGCAGCCCTTCGACAGGGAACTATGGCTACACCTTC. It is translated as CASSPSTGNYGYTF.

The CDR3 loop is CATSEGNYGYTF. CDR3 coding DNA: TGTGCCACCAGTGAGGGTAACTATGGCTACACCTTC. J is TRBJ1-2 and V is TRBV24-1; D gene uncertain. The CDR3 covers 12 residues. Germline V gene sequence: CDR1 KGHDR, CDR2 SFDVKD. Between the trimmed V and J ends, which lost 4 bases and 1 base, there was a span of 3 bases.